This TCR beta chain was found in a study of blood T cell repertoires in COVID-19. Generated by immunoSEQ multiplex PCR, the TCRdb table keeps only in-frame clones and is missing some. In the table there are 250,000 to 300,000 clones, around 88% of which are singletons. Trimming at V came to 2 bases and at J to 10 bases, leaving 10 bases not matched to a gene. CDR1 is ENHRY, CDR2 SYGVKD, per germline. CDR3 length: 15 residues. Adults between roughly 18 and 89 years of age took part from fewer than 30 US areas. Which cohort a participant joined came from the clinical history participants gave. Either two negative PCRs, clearance, or symptom resolution qualified Cohort 3 donors as recovered.

This clonotype was obtained from a man aged 35 to 55 who had recovered from COVID-19. This sequence joins TRBV10-3 and TRBJ1-1, with TRBD1 matching 10 bases. What was sequenced was PBMCs or T cells enriched from blood (not recorded which). The CDR3 sequence is CAISEDRGRVKGAFF. The CDR3, as DNA: TGTGCCATCAGTGAGGACAGGGGGCGCGTCAAAGGAGCTTTCTTT.